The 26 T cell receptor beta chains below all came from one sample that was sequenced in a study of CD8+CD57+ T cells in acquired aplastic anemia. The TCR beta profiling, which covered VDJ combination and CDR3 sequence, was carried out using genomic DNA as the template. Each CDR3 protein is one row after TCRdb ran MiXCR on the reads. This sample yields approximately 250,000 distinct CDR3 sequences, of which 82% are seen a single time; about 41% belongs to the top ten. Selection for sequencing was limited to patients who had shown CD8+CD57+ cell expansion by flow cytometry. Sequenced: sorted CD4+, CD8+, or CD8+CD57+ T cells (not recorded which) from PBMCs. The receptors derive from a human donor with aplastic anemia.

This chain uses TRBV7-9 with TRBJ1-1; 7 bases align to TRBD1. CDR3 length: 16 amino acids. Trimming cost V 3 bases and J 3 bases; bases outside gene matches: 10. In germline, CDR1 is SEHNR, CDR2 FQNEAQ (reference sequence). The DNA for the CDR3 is TGTGCCAGCAGCTTGGCCAAGGGACAGAGTTACACTGAAGCTTTCTTT. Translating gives CASSLAKGQSYTEAFF.

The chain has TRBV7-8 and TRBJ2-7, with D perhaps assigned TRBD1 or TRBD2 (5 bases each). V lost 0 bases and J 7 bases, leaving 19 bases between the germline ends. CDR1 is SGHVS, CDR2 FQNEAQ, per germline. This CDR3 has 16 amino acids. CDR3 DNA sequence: TGTGCCAGCAGCTTAGCGGGACGTCCCGATACGCCGGAGCAGTACGTC. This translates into CASSLAGRPDTPEQYV.

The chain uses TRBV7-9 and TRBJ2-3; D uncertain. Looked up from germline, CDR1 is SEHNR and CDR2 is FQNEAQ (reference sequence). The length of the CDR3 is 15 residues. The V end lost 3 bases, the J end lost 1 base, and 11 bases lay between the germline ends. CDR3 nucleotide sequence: TGTGCCAGCAGCTTCGATCTGTCGGGCACAGATACGCAGTATTTT. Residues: CASSFDLSGTDTQYF. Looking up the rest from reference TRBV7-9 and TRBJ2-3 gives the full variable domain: DTGVSQNPRHKITKRGQNVTFRCDPISEHNRLYWYRQTLGQGPEFLTYFQNEAQLEKSRLLSDRFSAERPKGSFSTLEIQRTEQGDSAMYLCASSFDLSGTDTQYFGPGTRLTVL.

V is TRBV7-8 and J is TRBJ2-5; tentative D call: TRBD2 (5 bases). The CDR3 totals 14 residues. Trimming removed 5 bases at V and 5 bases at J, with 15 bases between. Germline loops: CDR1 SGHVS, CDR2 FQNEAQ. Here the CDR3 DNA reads TGTGCCAGCAGCAGAGGGAGAGAGCACGAGACCCAGTACTTC. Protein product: CASSRGREHETQYF.

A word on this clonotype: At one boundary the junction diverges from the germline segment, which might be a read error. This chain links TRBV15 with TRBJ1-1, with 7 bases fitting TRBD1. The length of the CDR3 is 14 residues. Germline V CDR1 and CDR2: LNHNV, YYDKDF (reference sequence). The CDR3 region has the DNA TGTGCCACCCGCAGAGGGACAGCGAACACTGAAGCTTTCTTT. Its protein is CATRRGTANTEAFF. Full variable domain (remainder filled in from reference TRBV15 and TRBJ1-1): DAMVIQNPRYQVTQFGKPVTLSCSQTLNHNVMYWYQQKSSQAPKLLFHYYDKDFNNEADTPDNFQSRRPNTSFCFLDIRSPGLGDTAMYLCATRRGTANTEAFFGQGTRLTVV.

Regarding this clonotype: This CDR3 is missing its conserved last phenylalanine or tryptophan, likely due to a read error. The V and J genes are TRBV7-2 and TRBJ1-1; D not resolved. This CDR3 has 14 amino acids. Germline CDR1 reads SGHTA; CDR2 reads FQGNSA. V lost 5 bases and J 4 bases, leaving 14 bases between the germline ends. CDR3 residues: CASSPRRETTEAFL. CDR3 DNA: TGTGCCAGCAGCCCAAGGAGGGAAACCACTGAAGCTTTCCTT.

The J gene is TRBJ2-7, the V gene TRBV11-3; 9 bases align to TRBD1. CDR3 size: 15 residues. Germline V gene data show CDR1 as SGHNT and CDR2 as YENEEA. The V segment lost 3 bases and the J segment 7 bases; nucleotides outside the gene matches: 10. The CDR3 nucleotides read TGTGCCAGCAGCTTGGAGACAGGGGGGGCGTGGGAGCAGTACTTC. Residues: CASSLETGGAWEQYF.

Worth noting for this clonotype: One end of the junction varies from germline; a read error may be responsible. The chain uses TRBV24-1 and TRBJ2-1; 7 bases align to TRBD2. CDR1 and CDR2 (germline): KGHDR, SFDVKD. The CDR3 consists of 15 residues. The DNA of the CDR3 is TGTGCCACTAGTGTCACGGGAGGATCCTACAATGAGCAGTTCTTC. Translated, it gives CATSVTGGSYNEQFF.

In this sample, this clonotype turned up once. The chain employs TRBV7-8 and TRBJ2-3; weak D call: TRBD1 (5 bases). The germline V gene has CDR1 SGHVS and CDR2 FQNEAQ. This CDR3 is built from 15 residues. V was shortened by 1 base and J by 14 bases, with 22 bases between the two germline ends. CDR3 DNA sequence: TGTGCCAGCAGCTTAGAAGGGGAACAGACACATAGGATGTATTTT. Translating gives CASSLEGEQTHRMYF.

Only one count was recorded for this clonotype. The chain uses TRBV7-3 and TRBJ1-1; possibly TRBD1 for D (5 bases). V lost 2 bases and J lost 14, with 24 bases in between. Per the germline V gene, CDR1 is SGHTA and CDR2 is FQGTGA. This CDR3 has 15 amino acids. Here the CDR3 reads CASSLDVRADEKLFF. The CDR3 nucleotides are TGTGCCAGCAGCTTAGATGTCAGGGCGGACGAAAAACTGTTCTTT.

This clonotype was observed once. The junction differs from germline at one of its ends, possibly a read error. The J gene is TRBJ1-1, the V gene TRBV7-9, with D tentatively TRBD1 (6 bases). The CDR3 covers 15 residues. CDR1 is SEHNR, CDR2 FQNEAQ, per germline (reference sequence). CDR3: CASSLNRTEKPDAFF. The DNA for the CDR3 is TGTGCCAGCAGCCTCAACCGGACAGAGAAGCCTGATGCTTTCTTT. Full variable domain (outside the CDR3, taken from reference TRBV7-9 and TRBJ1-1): DTGVSQNPRHKITKRGQNVTFRCDPISEHNRLYWYRQTLGQGPEFLTYFQNEAQLEKSRLLSDRFSAERPKGSFSTLEIQRTEQGDSAMYLCASSLNRTEKPDAFFGQGTRLTVV.

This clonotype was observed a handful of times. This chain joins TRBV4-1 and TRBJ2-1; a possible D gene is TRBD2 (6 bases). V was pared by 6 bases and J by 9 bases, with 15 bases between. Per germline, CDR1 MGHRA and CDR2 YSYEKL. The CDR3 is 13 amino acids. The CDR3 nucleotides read TGCGCCAGCAGTGATCTGACTAGTGCTGAGCAGTTCTTC. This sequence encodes CASSDLTSAEQFF.

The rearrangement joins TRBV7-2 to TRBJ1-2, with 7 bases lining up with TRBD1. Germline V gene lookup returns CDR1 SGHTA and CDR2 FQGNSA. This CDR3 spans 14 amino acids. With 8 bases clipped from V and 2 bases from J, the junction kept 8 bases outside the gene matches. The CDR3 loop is CASSLPGQNYGYTF. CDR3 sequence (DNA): TGTGCCAGCTCCTTACCGGGACAGAACTATGGCTACACCTTC.

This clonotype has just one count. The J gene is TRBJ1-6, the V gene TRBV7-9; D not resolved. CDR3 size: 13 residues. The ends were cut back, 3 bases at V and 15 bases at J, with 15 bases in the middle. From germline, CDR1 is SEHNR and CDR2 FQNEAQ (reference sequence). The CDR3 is CASSFQRSGSLHF. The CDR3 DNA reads TGTGCCAGCAGCTTTCAAAGAAGCGGGAGCCTCCACTTT. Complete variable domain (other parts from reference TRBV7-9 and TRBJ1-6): DTGVSQNPRHKITKRGQNVTFRCDPISEHNRLYWYRQTLGQGPEFLTYFQNEAQLEKSRLLSDRFSAERPKGSFSTLEIQRTEQGDSAMYLCASSFQRSGSLHFGNGTRLTVT.

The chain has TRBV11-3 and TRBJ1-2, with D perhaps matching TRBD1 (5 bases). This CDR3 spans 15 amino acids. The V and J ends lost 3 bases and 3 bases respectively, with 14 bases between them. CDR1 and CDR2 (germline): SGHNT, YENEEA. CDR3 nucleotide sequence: TGTGCCAGCAGCTTCCCCAATGGGGGTCACTATGGCTACACCTTC. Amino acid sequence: CASSFPNGGHYGYTF.

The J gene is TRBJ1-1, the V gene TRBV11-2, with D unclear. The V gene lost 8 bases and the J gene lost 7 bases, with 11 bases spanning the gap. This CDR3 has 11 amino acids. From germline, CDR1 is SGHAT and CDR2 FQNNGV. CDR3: CASSSGFEAFF. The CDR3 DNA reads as TGTGCCAGCTCCTCGGGGTTTGAAGCTTTCTTT.

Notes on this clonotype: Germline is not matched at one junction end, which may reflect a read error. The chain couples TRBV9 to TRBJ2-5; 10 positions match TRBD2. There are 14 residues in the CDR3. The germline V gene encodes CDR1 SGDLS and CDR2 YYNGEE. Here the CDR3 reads CASSGGLADTDTHF. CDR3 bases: TGTGCCAGCAGCGGAGGACTAGCGGACACAGATACGCACTTC. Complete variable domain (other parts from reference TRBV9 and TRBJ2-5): DSGVTQTPKHLITATGQRVTLRCSPRSGDLSVYWYQQSLDQGLQFLIQYYNGEERAKGNILERFSAQQFPDLHSELNLSSLELGDSALYFCASSGGLADTDTHFGPGTRLLVL.

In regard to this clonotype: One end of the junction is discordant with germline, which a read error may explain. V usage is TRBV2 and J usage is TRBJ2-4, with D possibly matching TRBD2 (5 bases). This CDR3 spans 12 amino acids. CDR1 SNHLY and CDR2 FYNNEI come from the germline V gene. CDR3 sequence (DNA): TGTGCCAGCGGAGACGCGGGCACCAATACGCAGTTC. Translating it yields CASGDAGTNTQF.

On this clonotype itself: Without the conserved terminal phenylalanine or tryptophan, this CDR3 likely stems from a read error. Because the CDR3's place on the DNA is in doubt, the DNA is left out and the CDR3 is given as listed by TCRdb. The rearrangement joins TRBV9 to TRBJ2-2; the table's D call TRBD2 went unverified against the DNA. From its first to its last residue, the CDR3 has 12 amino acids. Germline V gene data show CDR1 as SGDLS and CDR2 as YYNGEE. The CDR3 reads CASSGVAGDTGV.

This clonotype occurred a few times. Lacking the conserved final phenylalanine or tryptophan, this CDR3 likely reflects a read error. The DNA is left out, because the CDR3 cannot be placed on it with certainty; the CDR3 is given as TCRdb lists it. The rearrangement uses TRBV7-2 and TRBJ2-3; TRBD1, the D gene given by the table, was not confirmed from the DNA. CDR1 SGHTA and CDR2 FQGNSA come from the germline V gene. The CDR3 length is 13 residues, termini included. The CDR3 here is CASSLVPGEPFFV.

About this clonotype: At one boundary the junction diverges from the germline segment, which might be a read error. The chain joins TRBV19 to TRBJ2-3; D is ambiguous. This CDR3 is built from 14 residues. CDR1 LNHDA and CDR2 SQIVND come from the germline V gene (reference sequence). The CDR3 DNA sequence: TGTGCCAGTAGCTTAGCTGGCGGTCCCTACAGTGAGCATTTT. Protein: CASSLAGGPYSEHF.

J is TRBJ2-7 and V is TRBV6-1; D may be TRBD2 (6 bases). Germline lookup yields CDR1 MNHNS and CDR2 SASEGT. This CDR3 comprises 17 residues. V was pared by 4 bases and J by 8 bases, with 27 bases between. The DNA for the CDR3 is TGTGCCAGCAGTGTTGAGGGATGGGGGACTGGGGTCACCAAGCAGTACTTC. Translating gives CASSVEGWGTGVTKQYF.

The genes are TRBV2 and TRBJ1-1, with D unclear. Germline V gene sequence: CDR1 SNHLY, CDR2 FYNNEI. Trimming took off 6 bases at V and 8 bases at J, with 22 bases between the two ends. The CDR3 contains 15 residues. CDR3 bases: TGTGCCAGCAGCTTAGAGCTCACAGATACCACGGAAGCTTTCTTT. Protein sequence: CASSLELTDTTEAFF.

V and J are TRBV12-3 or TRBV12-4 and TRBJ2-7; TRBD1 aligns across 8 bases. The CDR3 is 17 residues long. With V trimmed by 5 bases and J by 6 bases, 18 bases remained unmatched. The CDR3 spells CASSVWPGQANLAEQYV. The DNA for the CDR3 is TGTGCCAGCAGTGTTTGGCCGGGACAGGCGAACCTGGCCGAGCAGTACGTC.

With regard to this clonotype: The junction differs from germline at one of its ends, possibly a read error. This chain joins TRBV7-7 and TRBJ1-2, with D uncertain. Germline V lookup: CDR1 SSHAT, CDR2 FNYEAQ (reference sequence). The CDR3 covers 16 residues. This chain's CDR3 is CASSLRMASFLIGYTF. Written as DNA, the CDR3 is TGTGCTAGCAGCTTAAGAATGGCTTCCTTCCTTATTGGCTACACCTTC.

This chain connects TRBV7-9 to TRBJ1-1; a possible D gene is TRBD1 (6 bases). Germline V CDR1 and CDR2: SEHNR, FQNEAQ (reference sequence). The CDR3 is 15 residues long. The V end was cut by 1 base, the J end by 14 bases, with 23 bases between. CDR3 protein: CASSLDPRGNILAFF. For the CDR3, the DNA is TGTGCCAGCAGCTTAGATCCGAGGGGGAACATTTTAGCATTCTTT.